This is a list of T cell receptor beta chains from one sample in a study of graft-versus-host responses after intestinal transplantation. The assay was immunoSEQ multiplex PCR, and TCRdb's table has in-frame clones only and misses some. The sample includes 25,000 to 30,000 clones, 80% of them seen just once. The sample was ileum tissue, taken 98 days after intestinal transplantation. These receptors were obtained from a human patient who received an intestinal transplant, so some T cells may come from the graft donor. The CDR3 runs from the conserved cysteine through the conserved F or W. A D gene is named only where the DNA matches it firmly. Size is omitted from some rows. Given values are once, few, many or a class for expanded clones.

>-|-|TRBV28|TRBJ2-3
TGTGCCAGCAGGTTGCCCGGCACAGATACGCAGTATTTT
CASRLPGTDTQYF
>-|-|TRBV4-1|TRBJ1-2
TGCGCCAGCAGCCAAGTACTTACGGGTTTCTATGGCTACACCTTC
CASSQVLTGFYGYTF
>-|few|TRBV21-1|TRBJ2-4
TGTGCCAGCAGCAACCCCCACTGGCTAGCCAAAAACATTCAGTACTTC
CASSNPHWLAKNIQYF
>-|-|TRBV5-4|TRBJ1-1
TGTGCCAGCAGCTTGATCGGGGGGGAAATTGAAGCTTTCTTT
CASSLIGGEIEAFF
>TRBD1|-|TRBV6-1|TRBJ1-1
TGTGCCAGCAGTCCAGCGGGACAGGGGATTGAAGCTTTCTTT
CASSPAGQGIEAFF
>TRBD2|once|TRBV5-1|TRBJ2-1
TGCGCCAGCAGCCGGAGCGGGGGGACTAGGGTTACTGAGCAGTTCTTC
CASSRSGGTRVTEQFF
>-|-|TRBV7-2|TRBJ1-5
TGTGCCAGCAGCGCCGGGTGGGGGGGAGGCCAGCCCCAGCATTTT
CASSAGWGGGQPQHF
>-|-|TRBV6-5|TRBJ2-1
TGTGCCAGCAGTTACACCGGGGGTCGAAACCCTGAGCAGTTCTTC
CASSYTGGRNPEQFF
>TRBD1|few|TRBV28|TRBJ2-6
TGTGCCAGCAGTTCAAGGACAGGGCGCTCTGGGGCCAACGTCCTGACTTTC
CASSSRTGRSGANVLTF
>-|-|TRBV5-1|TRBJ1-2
TGCGCCAGCAGCTTGGAACACGAAAACTATGGCTACACCTTC
CASSLEHENYGYTF
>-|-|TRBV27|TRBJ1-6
TGTGCCAGCAAGCCGGGGAGCTCCTATAATTCACCCCTCCACTTT
CASKPGSSYNSPLHF
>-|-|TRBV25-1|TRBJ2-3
TGTGCCAGCAGTGAATATTTGCCTCCCCGGGGCACAGATACGCAGTATTTT
CASSEYLPPRGTDTQYF
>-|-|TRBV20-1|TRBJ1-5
TGCAGTGCTGGCCGGGACTTTACCCAGCATTTT
CSAGRDFTQHF
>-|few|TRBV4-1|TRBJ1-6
TGCGCCAGCAGCCAAGGTGGCAACCGTCGCTCACCCCTCCACTTT
CASSQGGNRRSPLHF
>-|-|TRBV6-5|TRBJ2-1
TGTGCCAGCAGTTCGGACGGGAGCTCCTACAATGAGCAGTTCTTC
CASSSDGSSYNEQFF
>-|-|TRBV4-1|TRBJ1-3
TGCGCCAGCAGCCAACCCAGGGACTCTGGAAACACCATATATTTT
CASSQPRDSGNTIYF
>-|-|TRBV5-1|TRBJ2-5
TGCGCCAGCAGCTTCCGAGGCGAGACCCAGTACTTC
CASSFRGETQYF
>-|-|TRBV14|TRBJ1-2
TGTGCCAGCAGCCAAGAGGCAGCCTATGGCTACACCTTC
CASSQEAAYGYTF
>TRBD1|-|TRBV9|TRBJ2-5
TGTGCCAGCAGCGTAAGGACCGGGACAGAGGGGACCCAGTACTTC
CASSVRTGTEGTQYF
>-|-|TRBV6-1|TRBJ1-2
TGTGCCAGCAGTGAAGTAGGCAGCCTCTATGGCTACACCTTC
CASSEVGSLYGYTF
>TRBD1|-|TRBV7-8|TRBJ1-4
TGTGCCAGCAGCTCAGGGGGCTGGGCTAATGAAAAACTGTTTTTT
CASSSGGWANEKLFF
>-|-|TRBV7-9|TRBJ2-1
TGTGCCAGCAGCTTAGTTGCCCCCGGCTCCTACAATGAGCAGTTCTTC
CASSLVAPGSYNEQFF
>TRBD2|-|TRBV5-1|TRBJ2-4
TGCGCCAGCAGCTTGGTGGCTAGCGGGGGGGCCGGCAAAAACATTCAGTACTTC
CASSLVASGGAGKNIQYF
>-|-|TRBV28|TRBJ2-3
TGTGCCAGCAGGAAGAGGAACTCTCGCACAGATACGCAGTATTTT
CASRKRNSRTDTQYF
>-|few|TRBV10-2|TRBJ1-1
TGCGCCAGCTCCGAGGACGCAGGGGCAACTGAAGCTTTCTTT
CASSEDAGATEAFF
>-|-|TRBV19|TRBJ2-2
TGTGCCAGTAGTATGACAGGAGCGAACACCGGGGAGCTGTTTTTT
CASSMTGANTGELFF
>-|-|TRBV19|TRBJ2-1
TGTGCCAGTAGTCTCACGGGGGGCTATGAGCAGTTCTTC
CASSLTGGYEQFF
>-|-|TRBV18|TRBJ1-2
TGTGCCAGCTCACCCTACCAACGGACGGGTCTCGGCTTC
CASSPYQRTGLGF
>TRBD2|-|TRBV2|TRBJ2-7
TGTGCCAGCAGTGAAGCCGGAGTAGCGGGTCTCTACGAGCAGTACTTC
CASSEAGVAGLYEQYF
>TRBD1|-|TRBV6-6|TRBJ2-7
TGTGCCAGCAGTCAGGGACAGTCGGGGATCTACGAGCAGTACTTC
CASSQGQSGIYEQYF
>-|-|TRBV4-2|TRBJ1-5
TGTGCCAGCGGTGGGGGCTGGGCGAATAGCAATCAGCCCCAGCATTTT
CASGGGWANSNQPQHF
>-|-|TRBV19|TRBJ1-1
TGTGCCAGTAGTAATCCCGCCAGGGGCGACACTGAAGCTTTCTTT
CASSNPARGDTEAFF
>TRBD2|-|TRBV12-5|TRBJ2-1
TGTGCTAGTGGTTTGGTTCTGACTAGCGGGGTTAGGTATGAGCAGTTCTTC
CASGLVLTSGVRYEQFF
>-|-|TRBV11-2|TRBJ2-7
TGTGCCAGCAGCCCCGGACAGCTCTACGAGCAGTACTTC
CASSPGQLYEQYF
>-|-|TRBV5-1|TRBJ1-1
TGCGCCAGCAGCTTCGGACATGTGGAGAACACTGAAGCTTTCTTT
CASSFGHVENTEAFF
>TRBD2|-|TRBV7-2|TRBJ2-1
TGTGCCAGCAGCTATCTAGCGGGGGGCCGCAATGAGCAGTTCTTC
CASSYLAGGRNEQFF
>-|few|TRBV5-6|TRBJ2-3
TGTGCCAGCAGCCTCTGGAGCCTAAAACTCACAGATACGCAGTATTTT
CASSLWSLKLTDTQYF
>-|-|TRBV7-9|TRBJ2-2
TGTGCCAGCAGCCCAAGGGCCTACACCGGGGAGCTGTTTTTT
CASSPRAYTGELFF
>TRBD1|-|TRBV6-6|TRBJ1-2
TGTGCCAGCAGTTACTCCCGACAGGGAGTCTATGGCTACACCTTC
CASSYSRQGVYGYTF
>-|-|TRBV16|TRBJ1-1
TGTGCCAGCAGCCAAAGCGCAGGGACGGGTGGAGCTTTCTTT
CASSQSAGTGGAFF
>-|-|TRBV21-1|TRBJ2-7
TGTGCCAGCAGCAAAGCGGGGGGGCAGGACGAGCAGTACTTC
CASSKAGGQDEQYF
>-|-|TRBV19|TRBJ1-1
TGTGCCAGTTGGAAGAACACTGAAGCTTTCTTT
CASWKNTEAFF
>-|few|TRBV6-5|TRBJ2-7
TGTGCCAGCAGTGACAGCGTTACCTACGAGCAGTACTTC
CASSDSVTYEQYF
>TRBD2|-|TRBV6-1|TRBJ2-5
TGTGCCAGCACGAGGCGGGGGGGAGGAGAGACCCAGTACTTC
CASTRRGGGETQYF
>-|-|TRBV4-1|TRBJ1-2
TGCGCCAGCAGCCAAGAGCCACGAAAACCAAGCGCCTATGGCTACACCTTC
CASSQEPRKPSAYGYTF
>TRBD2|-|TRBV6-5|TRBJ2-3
TGTGCCAGCAGTTACGGAAAACTAGCGGCAACGCAGTATTTT
CASSYGKLAATQYF
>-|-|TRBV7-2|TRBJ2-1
TGTGCCAGCAACCTCCATGGGTTTGAGCAGTTCTTC
CASNLHGFEQFF
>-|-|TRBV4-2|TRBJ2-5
TGTGCCAGCAGCCCAGAGTTCGGGACCCAAGAGACCCAGTACTTC
CASSPEFGTQETQYF
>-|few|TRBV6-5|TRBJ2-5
TGTGCCAGCAGTTACGTAGCATTAATAGAGACCCAGTACTTC
CASSYVALIETQYF
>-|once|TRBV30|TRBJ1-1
TGTGCCTGGAGAAAACAGGGTTCTTTTCCTGAAGCTTTCTTT
CAWRKQGSFPEAFF
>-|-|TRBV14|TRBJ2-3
TGTGCCAGCAGCCAAGACAGCACAGATACGCAGTATTTT
CASSQDSTDTQYF
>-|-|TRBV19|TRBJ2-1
TGTGCCAGCGCAGGAAGCTCCTACAATGAGCAGTTCTTC
CASAGSSYNEQFF
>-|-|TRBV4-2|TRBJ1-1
TGTGCCAGCCGTTGGAGCACTGAAGCTTTCTTT
CASRWSTEAFF
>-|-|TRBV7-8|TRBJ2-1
TGTGCCAGCAGCTTAGTCAGCAATTACAATGAGCAGTTCTTC
CASSLVSNYNEQFF
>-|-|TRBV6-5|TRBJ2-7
TGTGCCAGCAGTGGAACAGGGAATAGGATCGACGAGCAGTACTTC
CASSGTGNRIDEQYF
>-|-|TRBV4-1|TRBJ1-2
TGCGCCAGCAGCCAAGGGTTAGACCAAAACTATGGCTACACCTTC
CASSQGLDQNYGYTF